A selection of T cell receptor beta chains follows, all from one sample in a study of T-cell memory formation after mild COVID-19. Each CDR3 protein gets one entry after TCRdb re-called the 5' RACE reads with MiXCR. The table lists 300,000 to 350,000 distinct CDR3 sequences, around an eighth of them singletons. Sequencing was performed on PBMCs or a T cell subset sorted from them (not recorded which). The source of these receptors is a man younger than 35 who had mild COVID-19 (a few samples of this study predate the infection). Cell type and time point are not known. Both conserved end residues are part of each CDR3. The D gene is left open where the match is weak. Part of the rows lack a size; the others show once, few, many or a class for expanded clones.

d_call: -
clone_size: many
j_call: TRBJ2-1
cdr3_length: 17
v_call: TRBV5-1
cdr3_nt: TGCGCCAGCAGCTTGGGAAATGTGGACTCGGTGTCGAATGAGCAGTTCTTC
cdr3_aa: CASSLGNVDSVSNEQFF

d_call: TRBD1
clone_size: -
j_call: TRBJ2-3
cdr3_length: 15
v_call: TRBV7-9
cdr3_nt: TGTGCCAGCAGCCGGACAGGGAGTGCCACAGATACGCAGTATTTT
cdr3_aa: CASSRTGSATDTQYF

d_call: -
clone_size: -
j_call: TRBJ1-1
cdr3_length: 14
v_call: TRBV27
cdr3_nt: TGTGCCAGCAGTTTATTATTTGAGACTGATGAAGCTTTCTTT
cdr3_aa: CASSLLFETDEAFF

d_call: -
clone_size: -
j_call: TRBJ1-2
cdr3_length: 13
v_call: TRBV12-3/TRBV12-4
cdr3_nt: TGTGCCAGCAGTTTCGACGGTTTGGTAGGCTACACCTTC
cdr3_aa: CASSFDGLVGYTF

d_call: -
clone_size: few
j_call: TRBJ2-3
cdr3_length: 12
v_call: TRBV28
cdr3_nt: TGTGCCAGCAGGCCACCAGGGGATACGCAGTATTTT
cdr3_aa: CASRPPGDTQYF

d_call: -
clone_size: -
j_call: TRBJ2-2
cdr3_length: 12
v_call: TRBV30
cdr3_nt: TGTGCCTGGAGTGTAGCGGCCGGGGAGCTGTTTTTT
cdr3_aa: CAWSVAAGELFF

d_call: TRBD2
clone_size: once
j_call: TRBJ2-1
cdr3_length: 15
v_call: TRBV7-9
cdr3_nt: TGTGCCAGCAGCTGGGGGACTAGCGGGAGCAATGAGCAGTTCTTC
cdr3_aa: CASSWGTSGSNEQFF

d_call: -
clone_size: few
j_call: TRBJ2-3
cdr3_length: 16
v_call: TRBV9
cdr3_nt: TGTGCCAGCAGCGTGGCCTCCAGGCGACGGGCAGATACGCAGTATTTT
cdr3_aa: CASSVASRRRADTQYF

d_call: TRBD2
clone_size: -
j_call: TRBJ2-5
cdr3_length: 16
v_call: TRBV6-5
cdr3_nt: TGTGCCAGCAGTTACGATCTAGCGGGGGATCTGGAGACCCAGTACTTC
cdr3_aa: CASSYDLAGDLETQYF

d_call: -
clone_size: few
j_call: TRBJ1-6
cdr3_length: 15
v_call: TRBV7-8
cdr3_nt: TGTGCCAGCAGCTTCCAGGTCTCCGCTAATTCACCCCTCCACTTT
cdr3_aa: CASSFQVSANSPLHF

d_call: -
clone_size: -
j_call: TRBJ2-3
cdr3_length: 13
v_call: TRBV15
cdr3_nt: TGTGCCACCAGCGGCGGGGGCTGGGATACGCAGTATTTT
cdr3_aa: CATSGGGWDTQYF

d_call: TRBD2
clone_size: -
j_call: TRBJ2-5
cdr3_length: 17
v_call: TRBV2
cdr3_nt: TGTGCCAGCCGCTATGGACTAGCGGGGGGGCGTGGAGAGACCCAGTACTTC
cdr3_aa: CASRYGLAGGRGETQYF

d_call: -
clone_size: -
j_call: TRBJ2-5
cdr3_length: 13
v_call: TRBV7-6
cdr3_nt: TGTGCCAGCGGCTACAGGGTCGGGGAGACCCAGTACTTC
cdr3_aa: CASGYRVGETQYF

d_call: -
clone_size: few
j_call: TRBJ2-1
cdr3_length: 16
v_call: TRBV7-2
cdr3_nt: TGTGCCAGCAGCTTACGTCGTGGAGGGGTGCGCAATGAGCAGTTCTTC
cdr3_aa: CASSLRRGGVRNEQFF

d_call: TRBD1
clone_size: -
j_call: TRBJ1-6
cdr3_length: 17
v_call: TRBV27
cdr3_nt: TGTGCCAGCAGTTTATTAGCGGTGGGACAGCCTAATTCACCCCTCCACTTT
cdr3_aa: CASSLLAVGQPNSPLHF

d_call: TRBD1
clone_size: -
j_call: TRBJ1-1
cdr3_length: 14
v_call: TRBV5-1
cdr3_nt: TGCGCCAGCAGCTTGGCCAACAGGGGCACTGAAGCTTTCTTT
cdr3_aa: CASSLANRGTEAFF

d_call: TRBD2
clone_size: -
j_call: TRBJ2-7
cdr3_length: 15
v_call: TRBV6-5
cdr3_nt: TGTGCCAGCAGTTACACCGGGACTAGCGCCTACGAGCAGTACTTC
cdr3_aa: CASSYTGTSAYEQYF

d_call: TRBD2
clone_size: -
j_call: TRBJ2-2
cdr3_length: 16
v_call: TRBV5-5
cdr3_nt: TGTGCCAGCAGCTCTTTAGCGGGGGGCCCCACCGGGGAGCTGTTTTTT
cdr3_aa: CASSSLAGGPTGELFF

d_call: -
clone_size: many
j_call: TRBJ2-3
cdr3_length: 13
v_call: TRBV28
cdr3_nt: TGTGCCACCGGGACGTCTCTTAGAGATACGCAGTATTTT
cdr3_aa: CATGTSLRDTQYF

d_call: TRBD2
clone_size: many
j_call: TRBJ2-5
cdr3_length: 17
v_call: TRBV28
cdr3_nt: TGTGCCAGCAGTTCGCCCACTAGCGGGGTAGTGGAGGAGACCCAGTACTTC
cdr3_aa: CASSSPTSGVVEETQYF

d_call: TRBD1
clone_size: few
j_call: TRBJ1-6
cdr3_length: 12
v_call: TRBV20-1
cdr3_nt: TGCAGTGCAAGACAGGGAAGTTCACCCCTCCACTTT
cdr3_aa: CSARQGSSPLHF

d_call: -
clone_size: -
j_call: TRBJ1-6
cdr3_length: 16
v_call: TRBV7-3
cdr3_nt: TGTGCCAGCAGCCCGGGAACAGGGTTGGGAGATTCACCCCTCCACTTT
cdr3_aa: CASSPGTGLGDSPLHF

d_call: -
clone_size: few
j_call: TRBJ2-6
cdr3_length: 16
v_call: TRBV14
cdr3_nt: TGTGCCAGCAGCCCGGTGGCCTTCTCTGGGGCCAACGTCCTGACTTTC
cdr3_aa: CASSPVAFSGANVLTF

d_call: -
clone_size: few
j_call: TRBJ2-7
cdr3_length: 14
v_call: TRBV5-1
cdr3_nt: TGCGCCAGCAGCCCCAAACCCGGACAGTACGAGCAGTACTTC
cdr3_aa: CASSPKPGQYEQYF

d_call: TRBD2
clone_size: -
j_call: TRBJ2-5
cdr3_length: 14
v_call: TRBV20-1
cdr3_nt: TGCAGTGCTGTTAGCGGGGGGGCCTTGGAGACCCAGTACTTC
cdr3_aa: CSAVSGGALETQYF

d_call: -
clone_size: many
j_call: TRBJ2-5
cdr3_length: 14
v_call: TRBV4-1
cdr3_nt: TGCGCCAGCAGCGCCTGGGTGGCAGGCGAGACCCAGTACTTC
cdr3_aa: CASSAWVAGETQYF

d_call: -
clone_size: many
j_call: TRBJ2-1
cdr3_length: 14
v_call: TRBV20-1
cdr3_nt: TGCAGTGCAACTAGGGCCGGGGACCACAATGAGCAGTTCTTC
cdr3_aa: CSATRAGDHNEQFF

d_call: TRBD1
clone_size: few
j_call: TRBJ2-2
cdr3_length: 14
v_call: TRBV11-2
cdr3_nt: TGTGCCAGCAGCGTCACAGGGGGCACCGGGGAGCTGTTTTTT
cdr3_aa: CASSVTGGTGELFF

d_call: -
clone_size: few
j_call: TRBJ2-3
cdr3_length: 16
v_call: TRBV7-9
cdr3_nt: TGTGCCAGCAGCCGAGGGGGTCACAGAAACACAGATACGCAGTATTTT
cdr3_aa: CASSRGGHRNTDTQYF